This T cell receptor (beta chain) was documented in a study of blood T cells in healthy people across ages. Findings and limits, study-wide: Per-million-T-cell TCR beta diversity fell roughly linearly with age.

Together with a sample-barcoded 5' primer, a J-beta primer mix was included in a second PCR lasting roughly 7 to 11 cycles. Each cDNA molecule was tagged by a template-switch adaptor with 12 random nucleotides. One entry per CDR3 protein results from TCRdb running MiXCR on the 5' RACE reads. The sample includes about 1.5 million distinct CDR3 sequences, approximately 39% seen only once; the top ten take around 4%. Peripheral blood, approximately 10 milliliters per donor, was collected. J lost 10 bases, V lost 5 bases, and 9 bases had no gene match. The CDR3 spans 14 residues. Germline V gene data show CDR1 as LGHNT and CDR2 as FRNRAP. Comment on this clonotype: Its antigen is as yet unknown.

The material sequenced was blood. The source is a woman in her late teens or twenties in good health. The chain recombines TRBV12-5 with TRBJ2-3; 10 nucleotides match TRBD2. CDR3 sequence reads: CASGRGVAGGPQYF. In DNA form, the CDR3 reads TGTGCTAGTGGTCGAGGGGTAGCGGGGGGTCCGCAGTATTTT.